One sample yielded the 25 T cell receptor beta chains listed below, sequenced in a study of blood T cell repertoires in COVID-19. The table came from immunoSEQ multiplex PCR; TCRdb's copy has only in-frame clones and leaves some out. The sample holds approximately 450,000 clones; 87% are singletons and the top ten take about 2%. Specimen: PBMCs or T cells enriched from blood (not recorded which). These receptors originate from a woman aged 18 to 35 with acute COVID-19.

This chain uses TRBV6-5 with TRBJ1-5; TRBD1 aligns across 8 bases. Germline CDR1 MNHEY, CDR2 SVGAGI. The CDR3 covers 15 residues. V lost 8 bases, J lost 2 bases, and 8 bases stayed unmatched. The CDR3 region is CASGLGTGRNQPQHF. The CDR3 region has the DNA TGTGCCAGCGGATTAGGGACAGGCCGCAATCAGCCCCAGCATTTT.

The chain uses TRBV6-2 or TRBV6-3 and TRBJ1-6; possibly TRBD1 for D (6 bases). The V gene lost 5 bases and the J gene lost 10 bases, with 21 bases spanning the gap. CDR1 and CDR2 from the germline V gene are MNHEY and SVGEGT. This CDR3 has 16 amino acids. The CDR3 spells CASSHSGATWGSPLHF. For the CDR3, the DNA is TGTGCCAGCAGTCATTCAGGGGCTACCTGGGGCTCACCCCTCCACTTT.

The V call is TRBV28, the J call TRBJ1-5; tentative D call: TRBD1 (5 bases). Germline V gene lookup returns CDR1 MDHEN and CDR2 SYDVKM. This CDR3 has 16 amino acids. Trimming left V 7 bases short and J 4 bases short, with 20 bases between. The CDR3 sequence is CASTEGRTLFNQPQHF. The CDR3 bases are TGTGCCAGCACCGAGGGGAGGACACTTTTTAATCAGCCCCAGCATTTT.

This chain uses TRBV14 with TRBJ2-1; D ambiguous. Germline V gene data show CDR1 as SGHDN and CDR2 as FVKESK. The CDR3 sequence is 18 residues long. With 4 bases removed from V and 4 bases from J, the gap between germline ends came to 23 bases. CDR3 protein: CASSLEERGPIGYNEQFF. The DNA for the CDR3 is TGTGCCAGCAGCCTAGAGGAGAGAGGCCCTATCGGATACAATGAGCAGTTCTTC.

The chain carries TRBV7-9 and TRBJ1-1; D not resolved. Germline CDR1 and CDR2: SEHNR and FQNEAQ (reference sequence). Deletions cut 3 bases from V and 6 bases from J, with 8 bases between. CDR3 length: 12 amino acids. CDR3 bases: TGTGCCAGCAGCTTCGGGAGCGCTGAAGCTTTCTTT. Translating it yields CASSFGSAEAFF.

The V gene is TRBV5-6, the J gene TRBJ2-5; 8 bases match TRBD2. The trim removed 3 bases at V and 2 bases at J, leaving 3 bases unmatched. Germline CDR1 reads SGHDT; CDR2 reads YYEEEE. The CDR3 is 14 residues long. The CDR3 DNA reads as TGTGCCAGCAGCTGGACTAGCTCACAAGAGACCCAGTACTTC. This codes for CASSWTSSQETQYF.

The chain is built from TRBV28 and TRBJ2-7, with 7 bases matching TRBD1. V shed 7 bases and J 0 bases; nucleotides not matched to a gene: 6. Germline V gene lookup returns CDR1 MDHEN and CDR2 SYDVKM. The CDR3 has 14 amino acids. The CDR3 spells CASKGQESSYEQYF. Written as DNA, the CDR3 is TGTGCCAGCAAAGGACAGGAGAGCTCCTACGAGCAGTACTTC. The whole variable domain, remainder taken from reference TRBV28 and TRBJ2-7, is DVKVTQSSRYLVKRTGEKVFLECVQDMDHENMFWYRQDPGLGLRLIYFSYDVKMKEKGDIPEGYSVSREKKERFSLILESASTNQTSMYLCASKGQESSYEQYFGPGTRLTVT.

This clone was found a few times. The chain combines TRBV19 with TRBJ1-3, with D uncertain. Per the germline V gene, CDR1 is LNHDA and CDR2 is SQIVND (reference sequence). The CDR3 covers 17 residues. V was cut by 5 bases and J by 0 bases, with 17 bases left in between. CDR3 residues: CASSFGEGESSGNTIYF. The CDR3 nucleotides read TGTGCCAGTAGTTTCGGGGAGGGAGAGTCCTCTGGAAACACCATATATTTT.

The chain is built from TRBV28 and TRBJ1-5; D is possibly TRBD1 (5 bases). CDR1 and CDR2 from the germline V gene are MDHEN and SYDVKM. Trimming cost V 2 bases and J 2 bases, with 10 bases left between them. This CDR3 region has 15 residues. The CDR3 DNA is TGTGCCAGCAGTTTACAGGGATCGGGCAATCAGCCCCAGCATTTT. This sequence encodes CASSLQGSGNQPQHF.

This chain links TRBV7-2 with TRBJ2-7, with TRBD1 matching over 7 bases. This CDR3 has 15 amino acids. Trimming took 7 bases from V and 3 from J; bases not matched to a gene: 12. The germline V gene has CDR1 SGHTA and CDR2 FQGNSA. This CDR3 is CASTLSTGDGYEQYF. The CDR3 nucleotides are TGTGCCAGCACCCTTAGTACAGGGGATGGCTACGAGCAGTACTTC.

The CDR3 DNA is TGCGCCAGCAGCCAAGGTGGACAGGGCAACGAGCAGTACTTC. Protein: CASSQGGQGNEQYF. This chain connects TRBV4-3 to TRBJ2-7; 8 nucleotides match TRBD1. Germline loops: CDR1 LGHNA, CDR2 YSLEER. The CDR3 length is 14 residues. V lost 1 base to trimming and J lost 5 bases; unmatched junction nucleotides: 4.

Written as DNA, the CDR3 is TGCGCCAGCAGCATGGCGGTCGGTTCTTACGAGCAGTACTTC. This codes for CASSMAVGSYEQYF. The chain carries TRBV5-1 and TRBJ2-7; no clear D gene. Trimming pared 4 bases from V and 4 bases from J, leaving 15 bases between. There are 14 residues in the CDR3. CDR1 is SGHRS, CDR2 YFSETQ, per germline. Filled out from reference TRBV5-1 and TRBJ2-7, the complete variable domain reads KAGVTQTPRYLIKTRGQQVTLSCSPISGHRSVSWYQQTPGQGLQFLFEYFSETQRNKGNFPGRFSGRQFSNSRSEMNVSTLELGDSALYLCASSMAVGSYEQYFGPGTRLTVT.

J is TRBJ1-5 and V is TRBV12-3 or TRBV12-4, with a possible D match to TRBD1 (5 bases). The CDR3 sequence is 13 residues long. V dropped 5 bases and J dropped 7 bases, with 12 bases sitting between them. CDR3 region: CASSLQGSQPQHF. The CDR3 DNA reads TGTGCCAGCAGTCTCCAGGGAAGCCAGCCCCAGCATTTT.

This CDR3 is CASRIHSSYEQYF. The CDR3, as DNA: TGTGCCAGCAGGATTCATAGCTCCTACGAGCAGTACTTC. This rearrangement joins TRBV12-3 or TRBV12-4 to TRBJ2-7; D call uncertain. The CDR3 has 13 amino acids. The V end lost 6 bases, the J end lost 0 bases, and 9 bases lay between the germline ends.

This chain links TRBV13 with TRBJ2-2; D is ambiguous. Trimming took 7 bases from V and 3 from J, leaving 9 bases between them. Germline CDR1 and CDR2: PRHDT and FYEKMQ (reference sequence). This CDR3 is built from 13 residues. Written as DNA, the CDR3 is TGTGCCAGCACGGTTGTAGACACCGGGGAGCTGTTTTTT. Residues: CASTVVDTGELFF.

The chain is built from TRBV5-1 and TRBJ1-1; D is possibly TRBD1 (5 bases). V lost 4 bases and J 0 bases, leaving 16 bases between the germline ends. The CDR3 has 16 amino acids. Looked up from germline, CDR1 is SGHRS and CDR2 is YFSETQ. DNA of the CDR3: TGCGCCAGCAGCCTCCAGCCCCAGGGCTTGAACACTGAAGCTTTCTTT. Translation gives CASSLQPQGLNTEAFF.

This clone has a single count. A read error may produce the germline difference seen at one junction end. CDR3 in amino acids: CASSPRDRQDSTNF. The CDR3 nucleotides read TGTGCCAGCAGTCCCCGGGACAGGCAGGATTCAACGAACTTC. The genes are TRBV27 and TRBJ2-7, with TRBD1 matching 8 bases. Germline loops: CDR1 MNHEY, CDR2 SMNVEV (reference sequence). CDR3 length: 14 residues.

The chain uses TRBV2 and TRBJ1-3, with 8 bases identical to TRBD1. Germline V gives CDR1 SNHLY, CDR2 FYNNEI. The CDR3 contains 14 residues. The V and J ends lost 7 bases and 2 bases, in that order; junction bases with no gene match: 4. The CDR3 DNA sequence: TGTGCCAGCACCCGGACAGGGCCTGGAAACACCATATATTTT. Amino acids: CASTRTGPGNTIYF.

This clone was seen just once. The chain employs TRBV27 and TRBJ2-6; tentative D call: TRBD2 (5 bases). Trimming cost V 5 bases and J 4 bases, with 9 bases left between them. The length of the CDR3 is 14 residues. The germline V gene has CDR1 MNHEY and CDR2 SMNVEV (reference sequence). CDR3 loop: CASSPTGGANVLTF. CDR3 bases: TGTGCCAGCAGTCCAACGGGGGGGGCCAACGTCCTGACTTTC.

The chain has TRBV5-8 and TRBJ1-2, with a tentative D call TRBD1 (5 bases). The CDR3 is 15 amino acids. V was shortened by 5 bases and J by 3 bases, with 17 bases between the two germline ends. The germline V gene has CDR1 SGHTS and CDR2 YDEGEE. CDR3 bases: TGTGCCAGCAGGCCGCGACAGCCGGATTACTATGGCTACACCTTC. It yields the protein CASRPRQPDYYGYTF.

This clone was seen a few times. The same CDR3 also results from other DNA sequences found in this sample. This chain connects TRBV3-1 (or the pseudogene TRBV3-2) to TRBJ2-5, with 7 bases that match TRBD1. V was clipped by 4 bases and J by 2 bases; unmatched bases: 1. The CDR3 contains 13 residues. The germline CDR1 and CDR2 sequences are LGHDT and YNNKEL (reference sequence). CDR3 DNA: TGTGCCAGCAGCCCGACAGGGCAAGAGACCCAGTACTTC. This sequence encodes CASSPTGQETQYF.

CDR3 nucleotide sequence: TGTGCCAGCAGCCAAGATTGGGGGCTAGGAGGCTACACCTTC. As protein: CASSQDWGLGGYTF. This sequence joins TRBV3-1 (or the pseudogene TRBV3-2) and TRBJ1-2; TRBD1 is a possible D gene (6 bases). Deletions cut 0 bases from V and 8 bases from J, with 13 bases between. There are 14 residues in the CDR3. Per the germline V gene, CDR1 is LGHDT and CDR2 is YNNKEL (reference sequence).

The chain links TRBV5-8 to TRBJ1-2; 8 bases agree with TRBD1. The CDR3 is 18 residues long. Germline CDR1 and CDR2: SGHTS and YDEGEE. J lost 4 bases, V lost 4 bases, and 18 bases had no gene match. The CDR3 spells CASSLLGKISQGAYGYTF. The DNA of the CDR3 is TGTGCCAGCAGCCTTCTAGGCAAGATTTCGCAGGGGGCCTATGGCTACACCTTC.

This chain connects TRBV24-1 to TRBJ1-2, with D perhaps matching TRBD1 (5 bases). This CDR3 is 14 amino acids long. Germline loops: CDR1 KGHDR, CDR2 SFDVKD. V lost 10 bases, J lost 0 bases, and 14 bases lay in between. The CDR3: CATPGHTPNYGYTF. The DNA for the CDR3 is TGTGCCACTCCTGGACATACACCTAACTATGGCTACACCTTC.

This CDR3 is CASSQDPDRDYGYTF. The CDR3 DNA follows: TGTGCCAGCAGCCAAGATCCCGACAGGGACTATGGCTACACCTTC. This chain joins TRBV14 and TRBJ1-2, with 7 positions matching TRBD1. V was pared by 0 bases and J by 3 bases, with 4 bases of the junction left unmatched. The length of the CDR3 is 15 residues. CDR1 is SGHDN and CDR2 is FVKESK in the germline V gene.